This T cell receptor beta chain was sequenced during a study of blood T cell repertoires in COVID-19. Overall study context: Collection of acute and convalescent COVID-19 samples took place in the United States, Italy and Spain. T cells, B-cell-depleted T cells, or PBMCs supplied cDNA or gDNA.

Participants' reported clinical history set cohort assignment. This clone was counted only a few times. As originally analysed: Reference gene primer amplification gave estimated nucleated cell counts. Libraries were prepared by immunoSEQ multiplex PCR; TCRdb keeps only in-frame clonotypes and omits some of them. Clone size and the V and J calls come from that table; the DNA yielded D and trimming. The sample lists about 270,000 clones, 70% to 90% occurring once. What was sequenced was PBMCs or T cells enriched from blood (not recorded which). The sequence was collected from a woman younger than 45 with acute COVID-19.

The CDR3 nucleotides read TGTGCCAGCAGTGAACTAGGACAGGGTCATCAGCCCCAGCATTTT. Amino acid sequence: CASSELGQGHQPQHF. V is TRBV6-1 and J is TRBJ1-5; 8 bases are a match to TRBD1. V shed 2 bases, J shed 5 bases, and the junction held 5 bases outside the gene matches. The CDR3 extends over 15 amino acids. Germline assignment: CDR1 MNHNS and CDR2 SASEGT.